This T cell receptor (beta chain) was obtained from a study of CD8+CD57+ T cells in acquired aplastic anemia (dated by TCRdb to 2017 to 2018). For the wider study: On average, sorted CD4+ and CD8+ cells yielded about 3 ug of extracted DNA, with a range of 0.2 to 27.4 ug. A CD8+CD57+ expansion meant a frequency higher than the mean frequency seen in healthy subjects. Beyond this particular receptor, the publication reports: About 30 CD8+ CDR3 sequences were found in both patients and controls but appeared to be highly expressed in patients and within the immunodominant clones of the patients. No significant difference in CD8+ Simpson's diversity was found between patients and healthy controls (P=0.060).

Flow cytometry had shown CD8+CD57+ cell expansion in the patients selected for sequencing. Severe acquired aplastic anemia was diagnosed in all patients according to International Study of Aplastic Anemia and Agranulocytosis and Camitta criteria. At the time blood was sampled, none of the patients had received any therapy. TCR repertoires of sorted CD4+ and CD8+ blood T cells from severe aplastic anemia patients and healthy subjects were deep-sequenced in the study. Patients were enrolled under clinicaltrials.gov protocols 00001620, 01623167, 00001397, 00071045, 00081523 and 00961064 in the USA. Ficoll-Paque density gradient centrifugation was used to isolate peripheral blood mononuclear cells. Before DNA extraction, CD4+ and CD8+ T cells were sorted with FACS or magnetic beads. TCR beta VDJ combination and CDR3 sequence profiling used genomic DNA as the template. TCR repertoire sequencing was run on an Illumina HiSeq 2000. Under the source paper's analysis protocol: Repertoires were assessed using TRBV/TRBJ rearrangement plots, CDR3 size and DJ length profiles, and Simpson's diversity index. The most abundant DNA sequence in the deep sequencing data was defined as the immunodominant clone. CDR3 amino acid sequences were checked for sharing between subjects and were compared against published repertoires and the VDJdb database. Through fastp at Q25 and MiXCR, TCRdb rebuilt clones from the public reads, retaining in-frame beta chains. A single entry per CDR3 protein holds the most common genes and DNA from its merged rows. TCRdb's processing, not the authors' own work, is the source of the V and J calls. This sample holds hundreds of thousands of distinct CDR3 sequences; approximately 86% were observed only once. The ten largest account for roughly two fifths of the sample.

This clonotype occurred a few times. Its antigen remains undetermined. No base quality information exists; no much larger clone differs at one position. Taken from cysteine to phenylalanine, the CDR3 has 14 residues. The CDR3 DNA has 42 bases and is translated from base 1. At the junction V is shortened by 0 bases and J by 8 bases; bases outside the gene matches: 6. The germline V gene specifies SGDLS as CDR1 and YYNGEE as CDR2. The receptor was isolated from a human donor with aplastic anemia. The sample taken for sequencing was sorted CD4+, CD8+, or CD8+CD57+ T cells (not recorded which) from PBMCs. The rearrangement joined TRBV9 to TRBJ1-2, with 8 middle bases fitting TRBD1. The sequenced DNA: TGTGCCAGCAGCGTAGCGGACAGGGCGGTGGGCTACACCTTC. This encodes CASSVADRAVGYTF.